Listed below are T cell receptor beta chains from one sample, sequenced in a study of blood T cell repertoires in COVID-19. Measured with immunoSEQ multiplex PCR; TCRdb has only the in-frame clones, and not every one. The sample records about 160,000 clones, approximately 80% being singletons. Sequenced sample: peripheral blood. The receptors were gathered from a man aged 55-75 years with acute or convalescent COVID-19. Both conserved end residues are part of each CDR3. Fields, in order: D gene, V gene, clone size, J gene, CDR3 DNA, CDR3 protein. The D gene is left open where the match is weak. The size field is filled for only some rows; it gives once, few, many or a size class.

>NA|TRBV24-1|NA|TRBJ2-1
TGTGCCACCAGTGATTGGGACTCGAGCTCCTACAATGAGCAGTTCTTC
CATSDWDSSSYNEQFF
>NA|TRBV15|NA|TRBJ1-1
TGTGCCACCAGCAGTTACAGGGTGGGGGTAACTGAAGCTTTCTTT
CATSSYRVGVTEAFF
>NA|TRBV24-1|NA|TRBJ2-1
TGTGCCACCAGTGATGTACTAGGCAATGAGCAGTTCTTC
CATSDVLGNEQFF
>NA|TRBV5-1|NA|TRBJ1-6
TGCGCCAGCAGCTTATGGGGCACGGATTCACCCCTCCACTTT
CASSLWGTDSPLHF
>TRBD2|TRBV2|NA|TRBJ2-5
TGTGCCAGCAGGACTAGCGGGGGGGAGACCCAGTACTTC
CASRTSGGETQYF
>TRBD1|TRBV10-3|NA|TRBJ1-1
TGTGCCGGGCTGACAGGGGGCAGGAACACTGAAGCTTTCTTT
CAGLTGGRNTEAFF
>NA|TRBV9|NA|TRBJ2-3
TGTGCCAGCAGCGTAGGGGGCAGGGCAGATACGCAGTATTTT
CASSVGGRADTQYF
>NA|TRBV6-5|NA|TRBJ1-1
TGTGCCAGCAGTTCCCTTACAGCTAACACTGAAGCTTTCTTT
CASSSLTANTEAFF
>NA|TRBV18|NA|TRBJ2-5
TGTGCCAGCTCACCACCACAACAAGAGACCCAGTACTTC
CASSPPQQETQYF
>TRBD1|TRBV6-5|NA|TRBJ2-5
TGTGCCAGCAGGACTGGCGGACAGGGGGAGACCCAGTACTTC
CASRTGGQGETQYF
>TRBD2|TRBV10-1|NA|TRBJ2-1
TGCGCCAGCAGTGCATCGACTAGCGGGGGAAACAATGAGCAGTTCTTC
CASSASTSGGNNEQFF
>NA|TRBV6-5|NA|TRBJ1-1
TGTGCCAGCAGTCACCACACACGCTTCAACACTGAAGCTTTCTTT
CASSHHTRFNTEAFF
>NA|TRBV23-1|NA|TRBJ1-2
TGCGCCAGCAGTCACAGGGGCCATGGCTACACCTTC
CASSHRGHGYTF
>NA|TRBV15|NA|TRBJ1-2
TGTGCCACCAGCGCCCTAGGTGGGCAGGGCACTTATGGCTACACCTTC
CATSALGGQGTYGYTF
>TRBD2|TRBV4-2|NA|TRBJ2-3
TGTGCCAGCAGCCAAGATATGGCTAGCGGGGGGGTGGGCTATACGCAGTATTTT
CASSQDMASGGVGYTQYF
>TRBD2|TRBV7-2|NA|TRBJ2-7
TGTGCCAGCAGCTTAGACAGCGGGAGAACCTACGAGCAGTACTTC
CASSLDSGRTYEQYF
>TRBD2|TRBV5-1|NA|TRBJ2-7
TGCGCCAGCAGCTTGGAGAGCGGGGGAGACTACGAGCAGTACTTC
CASSLESGGDYEQYF
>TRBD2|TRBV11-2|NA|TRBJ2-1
TGTGCCAGCAGCTTTTTGCGGGGGGGCTACAATGAGCAGTTCTTC
CASSFLRGGYNEQFF
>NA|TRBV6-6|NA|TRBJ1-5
TGTGCCAGCAGTTACCCGGGGGACAATCAGCCCCAGCATTTT
CASSYPGDNQPQHF
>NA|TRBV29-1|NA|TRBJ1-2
TGCAGCACTGGAACAGATTACTATGGCTACACCTTC
CSTGTDYYGYTF
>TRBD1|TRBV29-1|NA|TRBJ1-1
TGCAGCGTGGCCGGGACAGGGGGCGTTTTAAAGGCAGCTTTCTTT
CSVAGTGGVLKAAFF
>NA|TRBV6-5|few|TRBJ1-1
TGTGCCAGCAGCTTCGGGGGTGGTAGCAAGACTGAAGCTTTCTTT
CASSFGGGSKTEAFF
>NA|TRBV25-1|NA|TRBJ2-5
TGTGCCAGCAGTGCCGGAGAGACCCAGTACTTC
CASSAGETQYF
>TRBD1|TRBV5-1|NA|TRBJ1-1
TGCGCCAGCAGGGGCAGGGGGCCCCGGAACACTGAAGCTTTCTTT
CASRGRGPRNTEAFF
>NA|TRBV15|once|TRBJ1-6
TGTGCCACCAGCAGAGCTACAGGGTACGGTTCACCCCTCCACTTT
CATSRATGYGSPLHF
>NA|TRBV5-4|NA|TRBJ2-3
TGTGCCAGCAGCTTGGCTTCCTCAGATACGCAGTATTTT
CASSLASSDTQYF
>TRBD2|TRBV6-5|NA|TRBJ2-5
TGTGCCAGCAGAAGACTAGCGGGAGGAGAGACCCAGTACTTC
CASRRLAGGETQYF
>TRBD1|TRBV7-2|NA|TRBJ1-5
TGTGCCAGCAGTTCGGGACAGGGTCACCAGCCCCAGCATTTT
CASSSGQGHQPQHF
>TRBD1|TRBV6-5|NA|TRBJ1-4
TGTGCCAGCAGCCCAGGGGGCCGTGAGAGGGAAAAACTGTTTTTT
CASSPGGREREKLFF
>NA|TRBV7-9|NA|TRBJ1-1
TGTGCCAGCAGCCCCGTGGGGGGAAACACTGAAGCTTTCTTT
CASSPVGGNTEAFF
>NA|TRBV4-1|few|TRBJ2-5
TGCGCCAGCAGCCAAGTTCTGACTCAAGAGACCCAGTACTTC
CASSQVLTQETQYF
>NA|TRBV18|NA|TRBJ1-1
TGTGCCAGCTCACCACCCGCATGGGAGGGCACTGAAGCTTTCTTT
CASSPPAWEGTEAFF
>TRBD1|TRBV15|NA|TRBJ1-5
TGTGCCACCAGTTCGACAGGGGGGGTCAATCAGCCCCAGCATTTT
CATSSTGGVNQPQHF
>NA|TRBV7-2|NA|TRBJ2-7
TGTGCCAGCAGCTCTAGACAGGTTGGCGAGCAGTACTTC
CASSSRQVGEQYF
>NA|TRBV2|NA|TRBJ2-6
TGTGCCAGCAGTGTTAGTCGGGAGTCTGGGGCCAACGTCCTGACTTTC
CASSVSRESGANVLTF
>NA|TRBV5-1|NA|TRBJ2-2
TGCGCCAGCAGCTATTCCGGGGGGGAGCTGTTTTTT
CASSYSGGELFF
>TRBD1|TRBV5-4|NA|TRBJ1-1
TGTGCCAGCAGCTTCGGACAGGGGAGCACTGAAGCTTTCTTT
CASSFGQGSTEAFF
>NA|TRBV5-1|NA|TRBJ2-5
TGCGCCAGCAGCTTGGCGGGACTCACAAGGTTGTCAGAGACCCAGTACTTC
CASSLAGLTRLSETQYF
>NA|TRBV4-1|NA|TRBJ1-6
TGCGCCAGCAGCCAAGATCCTGAGCGAAACTCCTATAATTCACCCCTCCACTTT
CASSQDPERNSYNSPLHF
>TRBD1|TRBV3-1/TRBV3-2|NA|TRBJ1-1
TGTGCCAGCAGACCCGGACCGGGAGGGGGCGAAGCTTTCTTT
CASRPGPGGGEAFF
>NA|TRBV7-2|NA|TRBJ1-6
TGTGCCAGCAGCTCCCCGACAGTATATAATTCACCCCTCCACTTT
CASSSPTVYNSPLHF